Below, 31 T cell receptor beta chains from the same sample are listed, as sequenced in a study of PD-L1 blockade in urothelial cancer. As to time point: peripheral blood 6 weeks after treatment start. The repertoire was sequenced with immunoSEQ multiplex PCR; TCRdb's copy has only in-frame clones and lacks some. The sample holds more than 60,000 clones; 85% to 90% are singletons and the top ten take about 10%. This specimen was PBMCs, taken around atezolizumab (anti-PD-L1) treatment. These receptors were taken from a man aged 55 to 69 with urothelial cancer.

This chain uses TRBV5-4 with TRBJ2-6; weak D call: TRBD1 (5 bases). The CDR3 extends over 15 amino acids. Germline-derived CDR1 and CDR2 are SGHNT and YYREEE (reference sequence). V was pared by 4 bases and J by 0 bases, with 8 bases between. For the CDR3, the DNA is TGTGCCAGCAGCAACAGGCTCTCTGGGGCCAACGTCCTGACTTTC. This translates into CASSNRLSGANVLTF. Drawing the rest from reference TRBV5-4 and TRBJ2-6, the complete variable domain is ETGVTQSPTHLIKTRGQQVTLRCSSQSGHNTVSWYQQALGQGPQFIFQYYREEENGRGNFPPRFSGLQFPNYSSELNVNALELDDSALYLCASSNRLSGANVLTFGAGSRLTVL.

This chain connects TRBV28 to TRBJ1-5; 10 bases agree with TRBD1. This CDR3 comprises 16 residues. Per the germline V gene, CDR1 is MDHEN and CDR2 is SYDVKM. J was trimmed by 5 bases and V by 6 bases; bases with no gene match: 10. CDR3 bases: TGTGCCAGCAGCACCCGGGACAGGGGACTTCATCAGCCCCAGCATTTT. It codes for CASSTRDRGLHQPQHF.

The V call is TRBV7-9, the J call TRBJ2-1, with 9 bases lining up with TRBD1. The CDR3 totals 14 residues. The germline V gene encodes CDR1 SEHNR and CDR2 FQNEAQ (reference sequence). V dropped 5 bases and J dropped 8; count of bases not matched to a gene: 7. As DNA, the CDR3 is TGTGCCAGCAGCGCTGCCGGGACAGGGCATGAGCAGTTCTTC. It translates to CASSAAGTGHEQFF.

The gene calls are TRBV29-1 and TRBJ2-7; TRBD1 agrees at 8 bases. The CDR3 consists of 15 residues. Germline assignment: CDR1 SQVTM and CDR2 ANQGSEA. Trimming at V came to 0 bases and at J to 3 bases, leaving 7 bases not matched to a gene. The CDR3 sequence: CSVEDATGEHYEQYF. CDR3 bases: TGCAGCGTTGAAGATGCGACAGGGGAGCACTACGAGCAGTACTTC.

V gene TRBV5-1 combines with J gene TRBJ2-5; TRBD1 matches at 7 bases. The closer fit of TRBJ2-7 to the DNA end suggests the J call may be wrong. There are 18 residues in the CDR3. The germline CDR1 and CDR2 sequences are SGHRS and YFSETQ. CDR3 DNA: TGCGCCAGCAGCTTGGGTCCTCGGACAGGATCTTTCTCCTACGAGCAGTACTTC. Amino acid sequence: CASSLGPRTGSFSYEQYF.

This chain uses TRBV7-9 with TRBJ2-5; the D is unclear. Germline loops: CDR1 SEHNR, CDR2 FQNEAQ (reference sequence). The ends were cut back, 3 bases at V and 4 bases at J, with 9 bases in the middle. The CDR3 contains 13 residues. CDR3 residues: CASSFFQAETQYF. CDR3 nucleotide sequence: TGTGCCAGCAGCTTCTTCCAAGCAGAGACCCAGTACTTC.

The chain recombines TRBV20-1 with TRBJ2-3; the D is unclear. This CDR3 comprises 11 residues. Germline lookup yields CDR1 DFQATT and CDR2 SNEGSKA (reference sequence). Trimming took 2 bases from V and 4 from J, leaving 4 bases between them. CDR3 coding DNA: TGCAGTGCTAGACTTCCAGATACGCAGTATTTT. This sequence encodes CSARLPDTQYF.

The V gene is TRBV27, the J gene TRBJ2-5; tentatively, D is TRBD2 (6 bases). The CDR3 loop spans 14 amino acids. The germline gives CDR1 MNHEY, CDR2 SMNVEV (reference sequence). V was shortened by 7 bases and J by 6 bases, with 18 bases between the two germline ends. The CDR3 DNA reads TGTGCCAGCACCAACCCTGGCCTAGCGAAGACCCAGTACTTC. It codes for CASTNPGLAKTQYF.

The CDR3 protein is CASSQSRRGSDTEAFF. CDR3 in DNA: TGTGCCAGCAGCCAATCTCGGCGGGGTTCGGACACTGAAGCTTTCTTT. This chain uses TRBV16 with TRBJ1-1, with D unclear. CDR1 and CDR2 from the germline V gene are KGHSY and FQNENV. The CDR3 covers 16 residues. V lost 0 bases, J lost 3 bases, and 14 bases lay in between.

The gene calls are TRBV29-1 and TRBJ1-2; D possibly corresponds to TRBD1 (5 bases). Germline CDR1 SQVTM, CDR2 ANQGSEA. The V end lost 2 bases, the J end lost 1 base, and 20 bases lay between the germline ends. The CDR3 has 17 amino acids. The CDR3 loop reads CSVEWVPRQGINYGYTF. CDR3 DNA sequence: TGCAGCGTTGAATGGGTCCCCCGGCAGGGTATTAACTATGGCTACACCTTC.

The rearrangement links TRBV11-2 to TRBJ2-7, with 9 bases aligning to TRBD2. This CDR3 has 16 amino acids. The germline gives CDR1 SGHAT, CDR2 FQNNGV. V lost 2 bases and J lost 4; bases outside the gene matches: 9. Here the CDR3 reads CASSLLGGRATYEQYF. The DNA for the CDR3 is TGTGCCAGCAGCTTACTGGGCGGGAGGGCCACTTACGAGCAGTACTTC.

The V call is TRBV9, the J call TRBJ1-2, with D hard to call. Germline V gene sequence: CDR1 SGDLS, CDR2 YYNGEE. The CDR3 is made up of 14 amino acids. The germline V and J ends were trimmed by 0 bases and 3 bases, with 9 bases remaining between them. Here the CDR3 reads CASSVDEEYYGYTF. The CDR3, as DNA: TGTGCCAGCAGCGTAGATGAGGAATACTATGGCTACACCTTC.

The chain has TRBV4-1 and TRBJ2-2, with D possibly being TRBD1 (6 bases). Between the trimmed V and J ends, which lost 4 bases and 6 bases, there was a span of 18 bases. Looked up from germline, CDR1 is MGHRA and CDR2 is YSYEKL. The CDR3 is 16 residues long. The CDR3, as DNA: TGCGCCAGCAGCCCCCCAGGGCAGGGGACCCCCGGGGAGCTGTTTTTT. Translated, it gives CASSPPGQGTPGELFF.

The chain links TRBV27 to TRBJ1-5; D is unresolved. Germline V gives CDR1 MNHEY, CDR2 SMNVEV (reference sequence). The ends were cut back, 6 bases at V and 5 bases at J, with 17 bases in the middle. The CDR3 sequence is 15 residues long. CDR3 sequence (DNA): TGTGCCAGCAGCGGGTTCAGCAACAAGGATCAGCCCCAGCATTTT. This codes for CASSGFSNKDQPQHF.

This clone was seen a handful of times. CDR3 in DNA: TGTGCCGGTGGATGGGCGGGATATAATTCACCCCTCCACTTT. Residues: CAGGWAGYNSPLHF. J is TRBJ1-6 and V is TRBV30; no clear D. The ends were cut back, 8 bases at V and 4 bases at J, with 15 bases in the middle. The CDR3 has 14 residues. Germline V gene lookup returns CDR1 GTSNPN and CDR2 SVGIG (reference sequence).

The rearrangement links TRBV15 to TRBJ1-5; 8 nucleotides line up with TRBD1. CDR3 length: 15 residues. The V and J ends lost 3 bases and 1 base, in that order; junction bases with no gene match: 2. CDR1 is LNHNV and CDR2 is YYDKDF in the germline V gene (reference sequence). The CDR3 sequence: CATSRDRVSNQPQHF. The CDR3 DNA reads TGTGCCACCAGCAGGGACAGGGTCAGCAATCAGCCCCAGCATTTT.

The gene calls are TRBV6-5 and TRBJ2-2; 7 nucleotides match TRBD2. Germline trimming cut 0 bases from V and 3 bases from J; bases unmatched to any gene: 1. Germline CDR1 MNHEY, CDR2 SVGAGI. The CDR3 has 15 amino acids. The CDR3 region is CASSYSGGYTGELFF. DNA of the CDR3: TGTGCCAGCAGTTACTCGGGAGGGTACACCGGGGAGCTGTTTTTT.

V gene TRBV5-4 combines with J gene TRBJ2-7; TRBD1 matches at 10 bases. V shed 4 bases and J 0 bases; nucleotides not matched to a gene: 1. The CDR3 runs 14 residues. Germline-derived CDR1 and CDR2 are SGHNT and YYREEE (reference sequence). CDR3 DNA sequence: TGTGCCAGCAGCAGGGACAGGGGCTCCTACGAGCAGTACTTC. It codes for CASSRDRGSYEQYF.

This chain uses TRBV11-3 with TRBJ2-1; 8 bases line up with TRBD1. CDR1 is SGHNT, CDR2 YENEEA, per germline. This CDR3 has 14 residues. The V segment lost 5 bases and the J segment 4 bases; nucleotides outside the gene matches: 4. CDR3 residues: CASSHRTGYNEQFF. The CDR3 DNA sequence: TGTGCCAGCAGCCATAGGACAGGGTACAATGAGCAGTTCTTC.

The count of this clone is one. The rearrangement uses TRBV5-5 and TRBJ1-2; 9 positions match TRBD1. CDR1 SGHKS and CDR2 YYEKEE come from the germline V gene (reference sequence). The CDR3 spans 15 residues. V lost 4 bases, J lost 8 bases, and 12 bases stayed unmatched. CDR3 nucleotides: TGTGCCAGCAGCCTGTCCGGGGACAGGGCGTTAGGCTACACCTTC. Protein sequence: CASSLSGDRALGYTF.

The gene calls are TRBV2 and TRBJ2-3; D is uncertain. The CDR3 is made up of 14 amino acids. Trimming cost V 7 bases and J 0 bases, with 11 bases left between them. Germline CDR1 and CDR2: SNHLY and FYNNEI. The chain's CDR3 is CASKVESSTDTQYF. In nucleotides, the CDR3 is TGTGCCAGCAAAGTAGAGTCTAGCACAGATACGCAGTATTTT. The full variable domain, with the rest looked up from reference TRBV2 and TRBJ2-3, is EPEVTQTPSHQVTQMGQEVILRCVPISNHLYFYWYRQILGQKVEFLVSFYNNEISEKSEIFDDQFSVERPDGSNFTLKIRSTKLEDSAMYFCASKVESSTDTQYFGPGTRLTVL.

The chain carries TRBV10-3 and TRBJ2-7, with 9 bases identical to TRBD2. Germline assignment: CDR1 ENHRY and CDR2 SYGVKD. This CDR3 is 16 amino acids long. V lost 6 bases, J lost 4 bases, and 13 bases stayed unmatched. CDR3 nucleotide sequence: TGTGCCATCAGATCGAGTAGCGGGGGCCCGCTGTACGAGCAGTACTTC. Protein: CAIRSSSGGPLYEQYF.

J is TRBJ1-1 and V is TRBV9; no clear D gene. The CDR3 covers 13 residues. Trimming pared 0 bases from V and 4 bases from J, leaving 7 bases between. Germline CDR1 SGDLS, CDR2 YYNGEE. CDR3 sequence (DNA): TGTGCCAGCAGCGTAGACCTAGCCACTGAAGCTTTCTTT. It is translated as CASSVDLATEAFF.

The chain links TRBV15 to TRBJ2-6, with 7 bases identical to TRBD2. The CDR3 spans 18 residues. The V gene end was trimmed by 1 base and the J gene end by 0 bases; junction bases not matched to a gene: 6. Germline assignment: CDR1 LNHNV and CDR2 YYDKDF (reference sequence). The CDR3 loop is CATSRGLADFSGANVLTF. The CDR3 region has the DNA TGTGCCACCAGCAGAGGGCTAGCGGATTTCTCTGGGGCCAACGTCCTGACTTTC.

The V call is TRBV5-8, the J call TRBJ2-6; perhaps TRBD1 as D (5 bases). Germline assignment: CDR1 SGHTS and CDR2 YDEGEE. Trimming shortened V by 5 bases and J by 0 bases, and 12 bases separated the two germline ends. The CDR3 is 16 amino acids. Here the CDR3 reads CASRQTGSSGANVLTF. CDR3 DNA: TGTGCCAGCAGGCAAACAGGATCCTCTGGGGCCAACGTCCTGACTTTC.

The rearrangement joins TRBV7-2 to TRBJ2-5; possible D gene TRBD1, 5 bases. This CDR3 is built from 13 residues. Germline V gene sequence: CDR1 SGHTA, CDR2 FQGNSA. CDR3 protein: CASIRGPGETQYF. The CDR3 DNA sequence: TGTGCGTCTATTAGGGGCCCCGGGGAGACCCAGTACTTC.

The genes are TRBV11-3 and TRBJ2-3; D is possibly TRBD2 (5 bases). The V end was cut by 5 bases, the J end by 7 bases, with 16 bases between. The germline gives CDR1 SGHNT, CDR2 YENEEA. CDR3 size: 14 residues. CDR3 protein: CASSPSLAGHTQYF. Here the CDR3 DNA reads TGTGCCAGCAGCCCCTCGTTGGCGGGCCATACGCAGTATTTT.

The J gene is TRBJ1-5, the V gene TRBV7-8; a weak D match, TRBD1 (6 bases). Germline CDR1 and CDR2: SGHVS and FQNEAQ. Trimming removed 5 bases at V and 7 bases at J, with 15 bases between. The CDR3 loop spans 14 amino acids. CDR3 loop: CASSRNPQGQPQHF. The CDR3 region has the DNA TGTGCCAGCAGCCGGAACCCTCAGGGGCAGCCCCAGCATTTT. Drawing the rest from reference TRBV7-8 and TRBJ1-5, the complete variable domain is GAGVSQSPRYKVAKRGQDVALRCDPISGHVSLFWYQQALGQGPEFLTYFQNEAQLDKSGLPSDRFFAERPEGSVSTLKIQRTQQEDSAVYLCASSRNPQGQPQHFGDGTRLSIL.

V and J are TRBV5-1 and TRBJ2-7, with TRBD1 matching over 7 bases. This CDR3 has 15 amino acids. V lost 4 bases and J lost 3; bases outside the gene matches: 10. From germline, CDR1 is SGHRS and CDR2 YFSETQ. Here the CDR3 reads CASSKEQGQIYEQYF. The CDR3 DNA is TGCGCCAGCAGCAAGGAACAGGGACAGATCTACGAGCAGTACTTC.

The V call is TRBV7-2, the J call TRBJ1-3; 7 positions match TRBD1. The CDR3 is 15 residues long. Losses at the gene ends were 1 base for V and 2 bases for J; bases not matched to a gene: 2. Germline V gene lookup returns CDR1 SGHTA and CDR2 FQGNSA. CDR3 in amino acids: CASSLGGGTGNTIYF. The CDR3 DNA follows: TGTGCCAGCAGCTTAGGAGGGGGCACTGGAAACACCATATATTTT.

V is TRBV27 and J is TRBJ2-5; 10 positions match TRBD2. Per germline, CDR1 MNHEY and CDR2 SMNVEV (reference sequence). With 1 base clipped from V and 2 bases from J, the junction kept 1 base outside the gene matches. This CDR3 contains 15 residues. Written as DNA, the CDR3 is TGTGCCAGCAGTTTATGGACTAGCGGACAAGAGACCCAGTACTTC. Translated, it gives CASSLWTSGQETQYF.